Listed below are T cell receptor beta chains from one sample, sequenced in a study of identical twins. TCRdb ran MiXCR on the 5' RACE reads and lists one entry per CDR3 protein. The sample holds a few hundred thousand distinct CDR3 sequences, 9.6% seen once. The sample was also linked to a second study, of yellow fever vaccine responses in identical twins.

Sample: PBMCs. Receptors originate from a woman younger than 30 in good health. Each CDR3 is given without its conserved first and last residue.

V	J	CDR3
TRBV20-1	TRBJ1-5	SAPGTGEDQPQH
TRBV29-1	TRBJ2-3	SVVDRARADTQY
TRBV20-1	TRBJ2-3	SAPGHFRTSGSTDTQY
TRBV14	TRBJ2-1	ASSLRTSGKGVDEQF
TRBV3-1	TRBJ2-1	ASSQEDRGSYNEQF
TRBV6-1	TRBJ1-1	ATDRTMNTEAF
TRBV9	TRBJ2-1	ASSWGEGTSPVVHNEQF
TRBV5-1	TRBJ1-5	ASSLVGGAYQPQH
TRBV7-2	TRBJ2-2	ASSLEGQFTGELF
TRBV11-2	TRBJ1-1	ASSPGSSEAF
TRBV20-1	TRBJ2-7	SAREGEWGPYEQY
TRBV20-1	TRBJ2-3	SARETGLGDTDTQY
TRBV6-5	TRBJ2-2	ASSYSPTGVSGELF
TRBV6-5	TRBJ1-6	ASSYGPRGSPLH
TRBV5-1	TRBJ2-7	ASSRGDSPYEQY
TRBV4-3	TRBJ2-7	ASSQGVKSSYEQY
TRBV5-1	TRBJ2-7	ASSLKGQGGTYEQY
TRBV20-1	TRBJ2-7	SAPQSGEQY
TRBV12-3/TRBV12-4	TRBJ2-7	ASSFMDRAGYEQY
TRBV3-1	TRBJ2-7	ASSQDLGKKYEQY
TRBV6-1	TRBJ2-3	ASSRQIAGAGTDTQY
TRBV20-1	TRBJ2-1	SARARGQPYNEQF
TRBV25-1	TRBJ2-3	ASSASGTDTQY
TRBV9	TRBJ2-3	ASSVGSGGAVDTQY
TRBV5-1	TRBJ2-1	ASSSDTVSYNEQF
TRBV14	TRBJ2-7	ASSQGLVGEQY
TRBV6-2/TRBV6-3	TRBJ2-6	ASSYGRPTGTQPSGANVLT
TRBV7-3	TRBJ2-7	ASSRTSGIGEQY
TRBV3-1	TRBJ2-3	ASSQDLRNGGAGDTQY
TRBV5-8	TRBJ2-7	ASSFLTIYEQY
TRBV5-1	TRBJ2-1	ASSSGQGRGEQF